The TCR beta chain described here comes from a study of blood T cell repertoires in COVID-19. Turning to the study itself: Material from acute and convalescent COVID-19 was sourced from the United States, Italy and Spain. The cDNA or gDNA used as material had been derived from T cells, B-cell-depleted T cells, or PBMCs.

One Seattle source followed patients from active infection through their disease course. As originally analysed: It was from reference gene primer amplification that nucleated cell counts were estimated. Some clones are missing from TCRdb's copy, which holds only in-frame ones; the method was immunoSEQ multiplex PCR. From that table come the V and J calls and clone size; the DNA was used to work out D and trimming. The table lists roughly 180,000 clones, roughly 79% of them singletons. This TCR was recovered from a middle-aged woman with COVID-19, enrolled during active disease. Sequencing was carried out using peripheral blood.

DNA of the CDR3: TGTGCCAGCAGCCACTATAGCGGCCACCAAGAGACCCAGTACTTC. Its translation is CASSHYSGHQETQYF. The V and J genes are TRBV3-1 (or the pseudogene TRBV3-2) and TRBJ2-5; weak D call: TRBD2 (6 bases). Germline V gene sequence: CDR1 LGHDT, CDR2 YNNKEL (reference sequence). The CDR3 is made up of 15 amino acids. The germline V and J ends were trimmed by 3 bases and 0 bases, with 11 bases remaining between them.